A selection of T cell receptor beta chains follows, all from one sample in a study of cytomegalovirus exposure and HLA in healthy donors. Assay: immunoSEQ multiplex PCR; the TCRdb copy retains only in-frame clones and omits some. The profile shows 150,000 to 200,000 clones, approximately 81% of them singletons. The sequenced sample consisted of PBMCs. All receptors derive from a man aged 18 to 35 in good health and CMV-seropositive. CDR3s include the opening cysteine and the closing phenylalanine or tryptophan. A D gene is named only where the DNA matches it firmly. Expanded clones are given a class, and other clones once, few, many or no size at all.

>.|TRBJ1-1|.|TRBV6-1
CASGSTLLATEAFF
TGTGCCAGCGGATCGACTCTGTTGGCCACTGAAGCTTTCTTT
>.|TRBJ2-3|.|TRBV27
CAWEKPSTDTQYF
TGTGCTTGGGAGAAACCTAGCACAGATACGCAGTATTTT
>.|TRBJ2-1|TRBD1|TRBV2
CASRGDRGFGNEQFF
TGTGCCAGCAGGGGGGACAGGGGCTTCGGCAATGAGCAGTTCTTC
>.|TRBJ2-7|TRBD2|TRBV6-4
CASSEASGGHYEQYF
TGTGCCAGCAGTGAAGCTAGCGGGGGACACTACGAGCAGTACTTC
>.|TRBJ2-3|TRBD2|TRBV19
CASSMNLAGGPTDTQYF
TGTGCCAGTAGTATGAATCTAGCGGGGGGCCCAACAGATACGCAGTATTTT
>.|TRBJ1-1|.|TRBV19
CASSIDLGTEAFF
TGTGCCAGTAGTATAGATCTCGGCACTGAAGCTTTCTTT
>.|TRBJ2-1|.|TRBV2
CASSISGHSYNEQFF
TGTGCCAGCAGTATTAGCGGACACTCCTACAATGAGCAGTTCTTC
>.|TRBJ1-1|.|TRBV4-3
CASSQDRPNTEAFF
TGCGCCAGCAGCCAAGACAGGCCGAACACTGAAGCTTTCTTT
>.|TRBJ1-6|TRBD1|TRBV4-1
CASSQSGTGLSPLHF
TGCGCCAGCAGCCAATCCGGGACAGGGCTTTCACCCCTCCACTTT
>.|TRBJ2-2|TRBD1|TRBV10-1
CASSESRRGTRGLNTGELFF
TGCGCCAGCAGTGAGTCTCGGCGCGGTACGAGGGGGCTGAACACCGGGGAGCTGTTTTTT
>.|TRBJ1-1|.|TRBV9
CASSVGAGNTEAFF
TGTGCCAGCAGCGTAGGCGCAGGGAACACTGAAGCTTTCTTT
>.|TRBJ2-7|TRBD2|TRBV6-5
CASSYSLSGDTYEQYF
TGTGCCAGCAGTTATTCTTTGAGCGGGGATACCTACGAGCAGTACTTC
>.|TRBJ2-3|TRBD2|TRBV7-8
CASSPLWRGGSTDTQYF
TGTGCCAGCAGCCCGCTGTGGCGGGGGGGATCCACAGATACGCAGTATTTT
>.|TRBJ2-5|.|TRBV6-6
CASSYNPAMAETQYF
TGTGCCAGCAGTTATAACCCAGCGATGGCAGAGACCCAGTACTTC
>.|TRBJ1-2|TRBD1|TRBV6-1
CASSEYRWDRARGYTF
TGTGCCAGCAGTGAATACAGGTGGGACAGGGCACGAGGCTACACCTTC
>.|TRBJ2-7|TRBD2|TRBV10-3
CAISVTSGPSAYEQYF
TGTGCCATCAGTGTTACTAGCGGGCCTTCCGCCTACGAGCAGTACTTC
>.|TRBJ2-5|TRBD2|TRBV9
CASSVGGGGAKETQYF
TGTGCCAGTAGCGTAGGAGGCGGGGGGGCCAAGGAGACCCAGTACTTC
>.|TRBJ1-3|TRBD1|TRBV4-2
CASSQEIRGTGDLSYSGNAIYF
TGTGCCAGCAGCCAAGAAATAAGGGGGACAGGGGACCTTTCCTACTCTGGAAACGCCATATATTTT
>.|TRBJ2-2|.|TRBV7-9
CASSLDTTNTGELFF
TGTGCCAGCAGCTTGGACACAACGAACACCGGGGAGCTGTTTTTT
>.|TRBJ1-1|TRBD1|TRBV5-1
CASSLAGQSTAFF
TGCGCCAGCAGCTTGGCGGGACAGTCGACGGCTTTCTTT
>.|TRBJ2-2|TRBD1|TRBV9
CASSPGQGATGELFF
TGTGCCAGCAGCCCGGGACAGGGTGCCACCGGGGAGCTGTTTTTT
>.|TRBJ2-3|.|TRBV5-4
CASSFPRSGGTGGTDTQYF
TGTGCCAGCAGCTTCCCACGTAGCGGGGGGACAGGGGGGACAGATACGCAGTATTTT
>few|TRBJ2-7|TRBD1|TRBV4-3
CASSSGTGGAEQYF
TGCGCCAGCAGCTCCGGGACAGGGGGCGCCGAGCAGTACTTC
>.|TRBJ1-6|.|TRBV7-9
CASSQRRGADSPLHF
TGTGCCAGCAGCCAACGCAGGGGCGCGGATTCACCCCTCCACTTT
>once|TRBJ2-7|TRBD1|TRBV4-3
CASSPGQGAREQYF
TGCGCCAGCAGCCCCGGACAGGGGGCTCGAGAGCAGTACTTC
>.|TRBJ2-2|TRBD1|TRBV6-5
CASIGTGDTGELFF
TGTGCCAGCATCGGGACAGGGGACACCGGGGAGCTGTTTTTT
>.|TRBJ1-4|TRBD1|TRBV29-1
CSVRPGQGSEKLFF
TGCAGCGTCCGCCCGGGACAGGGAAGCGAAAAACTGTTTTTT
>.|TRBJ2-1|.|TRBV5-1
CASSFGGYNEQFF
TGCGCCAGCAGCTTTGGAGGATACAATGAGCAGTTCTTC
>.|TRBJ2-7|TRBD1|TRBV29-1
CSVDLGQGTYEQYF
TGCAGCGTTGATCTGGGACAGGGAACCTACGAGCAGTACTTC
>.|TRBJ2-1|TRBD2|TRBV2
CASSEPSSGATYNEQFF
TGTGCCAGCAGTGAACCCTCTAGCGGGGCGACCTACAATGAGCAGTTCTTC
>.|TRBJ1-4|.|TRBV7-9
CASSSQGTVTTNEKLFF
TGTGCCAGCAGCTCCCAGGGCACGGTTACAACTAATGAAAAACTGTTTTTT
>.|TRBJ2-5|.|TRBV7-2
CASSYRVQETQYF
TGTGCCAGCAGCTATCGCGTACAGGAGACCCAGTACTTC
>.|TRBJ2-5|TRBD2|TRBV19
CASSFRLAGDRETQYF
TGTGCCAGTAGTTTCCGACTAGCGGGGGATCGAGAGACCCAGTACTTC
>.|TRBJ2-5|TRBD1|TRBV30
CAWRPDRGYETQYF
TGTGCCTGGAGGCCGGACAGGGGGTATGAGACCCAGTACTTC
>.|TRBJ2-7|TRBD2|TRBV7-6
CASSLELARFHEQYF
TGTGCCAGCAGCTTAGAACTAGCGAGGTTCCACGAGCAGTACTTC
>.|TRBJ1-5|TRBD1|TRBV7-2
CASSTDRGNQPQHF
TGTGCCAGCAGCACCGACAGGGGCAATCAGCCCCAGCATTTT
>.|TRBJ2-3|.|TRBV2
CASSEVGAWDTQYF
TGTGCCAGCAGTGAAGTGGGGGCCTGGGATACGCAGTATTTT
>.|TRBJ2-2|TRBD1|TRBV15
CATSTTGVSPGELFF
TGTGCCACCAGCACGACAGGGGTTTCCCCCGGGGAGCTGTTTTTT
>.|TRBJ1-2|.|TRBV6-1
CASSDPGWAYGYTF
TGTGCCAGCAGTGACCCGGGATGGGCCTATGGCTACACCTTC
>.|TRBJ1-5|.|TRBV7-9
CASSRDNSNQPQHF
TGTGCCAGCAGCAGGGACAATAGCAATCAGCCCCAGCATTTT
>.|TRBJ2-5|.|TRBV6-1
CASSEGRAETQYF
TGTGCCAGCAGTGAAGGCAGGGCGGAGACCCAGTACTTC
>.|TRBJ1-1|TRBD1|TRBV4-2
CASSRTANRGRANTEAFF
TGTGCCAGCAGCCGAACGGCGAACAGGGGGCGCGCGAACACTGAAGCTTTCTTT
>.|TRBJ2-4|.|TRBV11-3
CASSLNLLAKNIQYF
TGTGCCAGCAGCTTAAATCTACTAGCCAAAAACATTCAGTACTTC
>once|TRBJ1-1|TRBD1|TRBV6-6
CASGEEGANTEAFF
TGTGCCAGCGGGGAGGAGGGGGCGAACACTGAAGCTTTCTTT
>.|TRBJ1-1|.|TRBV7-9
CASSLSSSNTEAFF
TGTGCCAGCAGCTTATCCTCCTCGAACACTGAAGCTTTCTTT
>.|TRBJ2-1|TRBD2|TRBV18
CASSLASGVAYNEQFF
TGTGCCAGCTCACTGGCTAGCGGGGTTGCCTACAATGAGCAGTTCTTC
>.|TRBJ2-7|.|TRBV21-1
CASSATGQGSSYEQYF
TGTGCCAGCAGCGCAACGGGACAGGGGAGCTCCTACGAGCAGTACTTC